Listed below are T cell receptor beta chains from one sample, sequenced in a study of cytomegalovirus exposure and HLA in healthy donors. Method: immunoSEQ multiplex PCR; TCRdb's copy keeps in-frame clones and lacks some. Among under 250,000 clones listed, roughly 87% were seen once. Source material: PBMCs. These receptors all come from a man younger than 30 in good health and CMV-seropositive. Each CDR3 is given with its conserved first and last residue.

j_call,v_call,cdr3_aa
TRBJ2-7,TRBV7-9,CASSFYRGHEQYF
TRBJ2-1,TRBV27,CASSLNRGNEQFF
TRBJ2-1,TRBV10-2,CASSPFEGGPGNEQFF
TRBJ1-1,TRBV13,CASSFRGTGTEAFF
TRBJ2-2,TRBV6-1,CASSQGAGEDPGELFF
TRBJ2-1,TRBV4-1,CASSPTTSLHEQFF
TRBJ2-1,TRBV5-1,CASSLVRPGGDLFF
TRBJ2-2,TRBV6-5,CATESGQETGELFF
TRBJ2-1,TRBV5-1,CASSLSIAGANEQFF
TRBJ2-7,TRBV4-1,CASSQGLTAGRSSYEQYF
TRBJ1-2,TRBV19,CASTLTQGPGYTF
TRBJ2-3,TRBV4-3,CASSQGGLSGDTQYF
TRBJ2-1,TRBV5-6,CASSLLAGNEQFF
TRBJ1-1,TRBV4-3,CASSQEVRENTEAFF
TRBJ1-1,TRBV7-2,CASSRGTVNTEAFF
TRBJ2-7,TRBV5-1,CASRYGLAGSYEQYF
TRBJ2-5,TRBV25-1,CASSRKGETQYF
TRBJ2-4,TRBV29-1,CSVESYLGGIQYF
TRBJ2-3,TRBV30,CAWTPRRTDTQYF
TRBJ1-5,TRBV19,CASSALFTGRGNQPQHF
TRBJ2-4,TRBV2,CASSGETGMTKNIQYF
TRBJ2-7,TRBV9,CASSVNLAGGGLDF
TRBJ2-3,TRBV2,CASSTLGGSVPDTQYF
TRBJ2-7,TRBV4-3,CASSQESSGYEQYF
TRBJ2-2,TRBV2,CASRSGTVSTGELFF